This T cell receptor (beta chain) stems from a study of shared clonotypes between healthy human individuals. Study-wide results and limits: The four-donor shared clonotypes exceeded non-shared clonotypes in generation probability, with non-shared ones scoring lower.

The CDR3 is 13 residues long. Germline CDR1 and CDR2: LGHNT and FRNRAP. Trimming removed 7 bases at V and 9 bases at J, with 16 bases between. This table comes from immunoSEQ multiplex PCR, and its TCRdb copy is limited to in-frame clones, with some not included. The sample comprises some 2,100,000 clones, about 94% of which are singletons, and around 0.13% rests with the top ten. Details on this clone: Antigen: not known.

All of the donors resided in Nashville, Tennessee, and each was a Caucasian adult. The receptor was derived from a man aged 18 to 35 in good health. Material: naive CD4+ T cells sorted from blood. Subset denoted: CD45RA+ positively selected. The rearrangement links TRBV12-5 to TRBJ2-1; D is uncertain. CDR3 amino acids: CASDEDGIGEQFF. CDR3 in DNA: TGTGCTAGTGATGAGGACGGCATTGGTGAGCAGTTCTTC.